Given below is one TCR beta chain in context. Its antigen is as yet unknown. The data belong to a study of cytomegalovirus exposure and HLA in healthy donors. For the study at large: Early release data held 75 million to 100 million unique TCRs from HLA-typed donors. The study's findings and limits: Roughly uniform sequencing depth across donors was assumed, possibly incorrectly. The listing of roughly 160 TCR beta chains classed them as cytomegalovirus-associated. Reportedly, cytomegalovirus status was diagnosed with high sensitivity and specificity.

It was with 60 Vbeta and 13 Jbeta primers that the PCR ran. Generated by immunoSEQ multiplex PCR, the TCRdb table keeps only in-frame clones and is missing some. The sample contains fewer than 250,000 clones, under 80% of which appear only once. Germline CDR1 is SGHDN and CDR2 is FVKESK. CDR3 length: 17 amino acids. V dropped 4 bases and J dropped 0; count of bases not matched to a gene: 9. Sequencing input: PBMCs. This TCR came from a man aged 30 to 39 in good health and CMV-seropositive. The genes are TRBV14 and TRBJ1-1, with TRBD1 matching over 9 bases. The CDR3 DNA reads TGTGCCAGCAGCCCGGTAGGACAGGGGCTTTTGAACACTGAAGCTTTCTTT. This translates into CASSPVGQGLLNTEAFF.